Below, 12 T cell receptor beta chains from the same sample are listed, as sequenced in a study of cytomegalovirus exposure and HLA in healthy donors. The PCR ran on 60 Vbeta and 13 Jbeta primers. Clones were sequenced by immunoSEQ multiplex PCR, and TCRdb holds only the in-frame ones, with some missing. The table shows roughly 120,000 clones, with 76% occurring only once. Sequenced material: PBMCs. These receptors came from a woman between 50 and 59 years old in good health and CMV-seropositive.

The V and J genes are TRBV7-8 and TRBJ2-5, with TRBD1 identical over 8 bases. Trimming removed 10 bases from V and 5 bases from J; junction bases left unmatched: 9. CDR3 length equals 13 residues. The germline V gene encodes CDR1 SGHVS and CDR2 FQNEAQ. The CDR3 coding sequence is TGTGCCACCCGGACAGGGTCCGGGGAGACCCAGTACTTC. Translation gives CATRTGSGETQYF.

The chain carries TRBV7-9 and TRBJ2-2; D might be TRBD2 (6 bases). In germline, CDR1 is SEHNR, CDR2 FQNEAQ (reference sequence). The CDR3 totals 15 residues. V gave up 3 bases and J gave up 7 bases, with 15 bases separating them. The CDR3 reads CASSFGGMAVGELFF. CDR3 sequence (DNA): TGTGCCAGCAGCTTTGGCGGGATGGCTGTCGGGGAGCTGTTTTTT.

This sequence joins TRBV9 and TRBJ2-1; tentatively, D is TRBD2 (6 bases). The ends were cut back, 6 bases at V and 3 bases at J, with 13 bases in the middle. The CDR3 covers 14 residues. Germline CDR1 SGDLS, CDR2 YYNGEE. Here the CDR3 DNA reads TGTGCCAGCACCCCGACGGGGGTCTACAATGAGCAGTTCTTC. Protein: CASTPTGVYNEQFF.

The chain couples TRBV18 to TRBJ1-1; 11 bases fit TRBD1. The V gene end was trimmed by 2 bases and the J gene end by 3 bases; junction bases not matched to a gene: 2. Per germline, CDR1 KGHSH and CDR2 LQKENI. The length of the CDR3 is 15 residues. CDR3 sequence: CASSPGTGGYTEAFF. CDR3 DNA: TGTGCCAGCTCACCAGGGACAGGGGGGTACACTGAAGCTTTCTTT.

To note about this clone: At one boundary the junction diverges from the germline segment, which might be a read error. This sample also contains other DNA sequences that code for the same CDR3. The CDR3 sequence: CASSLVGARNSPLHF. The CDR3, as DNA: TGTGCCAGCAGCTTAGTAGGGGCCCGAAATTCGCCCCTCCACTTT. This chain joins TRBV7-6 and TRBJ1-6; D may be TRBD1 (5 bases). The length of the CDR3 is 15 residues. The germline CDR1 and CDR2 sequences are SGHVS and FNYEAQ. The variable domain in full, completed from reference TRBV7-6 and TRBJ1-6, reads GAGVSQSPRYKVTKRGQDVALRCDPISGHVSLYWYRQALGQGPEFLTYFNYEAQQDKSGLPNDRFSAERPEGSISTLTIQRTEQRDSAMYRCASSLVGARNSPLHFGNGTRLTVT.

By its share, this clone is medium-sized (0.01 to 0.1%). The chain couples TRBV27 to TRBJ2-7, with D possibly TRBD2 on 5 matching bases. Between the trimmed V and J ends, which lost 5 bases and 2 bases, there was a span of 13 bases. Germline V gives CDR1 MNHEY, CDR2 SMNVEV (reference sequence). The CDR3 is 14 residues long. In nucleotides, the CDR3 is TGTGCCAGCAGTGCCCCGGGATCCCCCTACGAGCAGTACTTC. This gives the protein CASSAPGSPYEQYF.

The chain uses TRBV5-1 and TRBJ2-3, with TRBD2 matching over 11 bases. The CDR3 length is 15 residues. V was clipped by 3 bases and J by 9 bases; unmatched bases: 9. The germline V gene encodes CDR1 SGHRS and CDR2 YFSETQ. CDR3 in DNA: TGCGCCAGCAGCTCCGGTAGCGGGGGGGCCGGGACGCAGTATTTT. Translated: CASSSGSGGAGTQYF.

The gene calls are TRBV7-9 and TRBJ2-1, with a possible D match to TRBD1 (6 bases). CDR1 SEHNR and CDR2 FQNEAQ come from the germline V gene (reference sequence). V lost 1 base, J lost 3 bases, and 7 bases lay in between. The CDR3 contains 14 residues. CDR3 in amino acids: CASSLGGHYNEQFF. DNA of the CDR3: TGTGCCAGCAGCTTAGGGGGACACTACAATGAGCAGTTCTTC.

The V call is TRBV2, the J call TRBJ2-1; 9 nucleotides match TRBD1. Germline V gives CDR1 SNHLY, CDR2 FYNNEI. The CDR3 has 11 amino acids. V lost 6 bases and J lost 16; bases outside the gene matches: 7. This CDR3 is CASSDRDRVFF. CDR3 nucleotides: TGTGCCAGCAGCGACCGGGACAGGGTATTCTTC.

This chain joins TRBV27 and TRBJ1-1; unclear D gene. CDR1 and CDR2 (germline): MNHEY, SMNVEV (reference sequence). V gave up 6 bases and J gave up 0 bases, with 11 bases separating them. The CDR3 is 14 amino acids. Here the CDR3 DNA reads TGTGCCAGCAGCCCGCGAGGATTGAACACTGAAGCTTTCTTT. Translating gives CASSPRGLNTEAFF.

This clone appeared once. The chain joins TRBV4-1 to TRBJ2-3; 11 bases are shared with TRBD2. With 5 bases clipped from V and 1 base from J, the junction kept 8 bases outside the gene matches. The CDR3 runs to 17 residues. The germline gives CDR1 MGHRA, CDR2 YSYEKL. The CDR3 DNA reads TGCGCCAGCAGCTTTTCCGTAGCGGGAGGGGGCACAGATACGCAGTATTTT. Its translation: CASSFSVAGGGTDTQYF.

CDR3 sequence: CASSERQGATGELFF. DNA of the CDR3: TGTGCCAGCAGTGAGAGACAGGGGGCCACCGGGGAGCTGTTTTTT. J is TRBJ2-2 and V is TRBV2; TRBD1 agrees at 10 bases. The CDR3 covers 15 residues. Losses at the gene ends were 3 bases for V and 4 bases for J; bases not matched to a gene: 2. Germline CDR1 is SNHLY and CDR2 is FYNNEI.